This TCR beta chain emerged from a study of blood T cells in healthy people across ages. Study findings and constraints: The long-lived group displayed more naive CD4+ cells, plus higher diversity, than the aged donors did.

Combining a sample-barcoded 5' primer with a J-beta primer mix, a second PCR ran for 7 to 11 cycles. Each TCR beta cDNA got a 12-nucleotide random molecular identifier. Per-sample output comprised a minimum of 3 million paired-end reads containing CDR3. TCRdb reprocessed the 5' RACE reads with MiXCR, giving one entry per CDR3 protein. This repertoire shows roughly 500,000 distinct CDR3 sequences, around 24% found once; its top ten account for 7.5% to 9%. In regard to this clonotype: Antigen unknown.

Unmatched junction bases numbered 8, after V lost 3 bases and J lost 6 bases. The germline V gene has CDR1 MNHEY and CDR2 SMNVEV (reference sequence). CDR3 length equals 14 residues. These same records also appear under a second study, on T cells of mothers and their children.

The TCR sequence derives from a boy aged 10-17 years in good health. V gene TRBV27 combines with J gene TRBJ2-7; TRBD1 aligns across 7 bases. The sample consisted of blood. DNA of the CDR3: TGTGCCAGCAGTTTGAGGGGGCTCTCAGCCGAGCAGTACTTC. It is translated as CASSLRGLSAEQYF.